This T cell receptor (beta chain) was identified during a study of cytomegalovirus exposure and HLA in healthy donors. Germline values: CDR1 SGHRS, CDR2 YFSETQ. This CDR3 spans 15 amino acids. The trim removed 0 bases at V and 4 bases at J, leaving 3 bases unmatched. The PCR contained 60 Vbeta and 13 Jbeta primers. Here immunoSEQ multiplex PCR was the method, and the copy in TCRdb shows in-frame clones only, minus some. The table shows 150,000 or so clones, with roughly 65% occurring only once. Study-level findings and limits: The study designated fewer than 200 TCR beta chains cytomegalovirus-associated.

Each donor's status was that of a healthy bone marrow donor. Sampled while nominally healthy, donors likely had unrecorded immune exposures. Comment on this clone: Its antigen is unknown.

V and J are TRBV5-1 and TRBJ1-5; TRBD1 aligns across 8 bases. Sequencing used PBMCs. The clonotype originates from a man aged 18 to 30 in good health and CMV-seropositive. The CDR3 spells CASSLDQGANQPQHF. The CDR3 bases are TGCGCCAGCAGCTTGGACCAGGGGGCAAATCAGCCCCAGCATTTT.